This T cell receptor beta chain was captured in a study of T-cell memory formation after mild COVID-19. Looking at the study overall: Each donor largely had its own TCR clusters. Findings and caveats of the study: Detection of some responders pre-infection suggested pre-existing cross-reactive memory T cells participated. Whereas later expanders leaned CD4+, clones contracting day 15 to 85 showed a balanced CD4/CD8 makeup. CD4+ contracting clones were found mainly in CM and EM, and CD8+ ones in EMRA.

This clonotype appeared a few times. Its target is not known. The germline V gene encodes CDR1 MNHEY and CDR2 SVGEGT. Between the trimmed V and J ends, which lost 8 bases and 4 bases, there was a span of 14 bases. This CDR3 spans 13 amino acids. TCRdb reprocessed the 5' RACE reads via MiXCR and lists one record per CDR3 protein. Of under 300,000 distinct CDR3 sequences in the sample, around 10% were seen once. This chain joins TRBV6-2 or TRBV6-3 and TRBJ1-2, with D possibly being TRBD1 (6 bases). The specimen was PBMCs or a T cell subset sorted from them (not recorded which). The sequence was obtained from a man aged 18 to 35 who had mild COVID-19 (a few samples of this study predate the infection). Cell type and time point are not known. CDR3 in amino acids: CASRPGQLYGYTF. The CDR3 DNA follows: TGTGCCAGCCGCCCTGGACAGCTCTATGGCTACACCTTC.